A single sample gave rise to the 28 T cell receptor beta chains below, sequenced in a study of T-cell memory formation after mild COVID-19. Each CDR3 protein is one row after TCRdb ran MiXCR on the 5' RACE reads. The sample has under 550,000 distinct CDR3 sequences; around a sixth are singletons. The material sequenced was PBMCs or a T cell subset sorted from them (not recorded which). The receptor set was obtained from an adult woman who had mild COVID-19 (a few samples of this study predate the infection). Cell type and time point are not known.

This clonotype was observed a few times. The chain is built from TRBV3-1 and TRBJ1-2; D unclear. V was pared by 3 bases and J by 4 bases, with 9 bases between. Germline CDR1 LGHDT, CDR2 YNNKEL (reference sequence). This CDR3 contains 13 residues. In DNA form, the CDR3 reads TGTGCCAGCAGCCAGGGAAGCGGCTATGGCTACACCTTC. It specifies CASSQGSGYGYTF.

This chain links TRBV6-6 with TRBJ1-4; D uncertain. Germline CDR1 and CDR2: MNHNY and SVGAGI (reference sequence). V was clipped by 6 bases and J by 0 bases, with 11 bases between them. This CDR3 has 15 amino acids. The CDR3: CASSRLAATNEKLFF. CDR3 nucleotides: TGTGCCAGCAGCAGGCTGGCCGCAACTAATGAAAAACTGTTTTTT.

This clonotype was observed a handful of times. This chain joins TRBV7-3 and TRBJ2-1; 11 nucleotides line up with TRBD2. V lost 2 bases and J lost 8; bases outside the gene matches: 5. Per germline, CDR1 SGHTA and CDR2 FQGTGA. This CDR3 contains 15 residues. CDR3 in DNA: TGTGCCAGCAGCTTAGGGGGGACTAGCGGCTATGAGCAGTTCTTC. Translated: CASSLGGTSGYEQFF.

J is TRBJ2-7 and V is TRBV14; D unresolved. V lost 1 base, J lost 3 bases, and 7 bases lay in between. The CDR3 spans 13 residues. The germline V gene encodes CDR1 SGHDN and CDR2 FVKESK. The CDR3 protein is CASSQGAFYEQYF. DNA of the CDR3: TGTGCCAGCAGCCAAGGGGCCTTCTACGAGCAGTACTTC.

The sample holds many counts of this clonotype. This chain joins TRBV7-2 and TRBJ2-3; D is ambiguous. This CDR3 is built from 14 residues. The V end lost 5 bases, the J end lost 7 bases, and 16 bases lay between the germline ends. The germline V gene encodes CDR1 SGHTA and CDR2 FQGNSA. CDR3 sequence reads: CASSTSPTRNTQYF. For the CDR3, the DNA is TGTGCCAGCAGCACCAGCCCTACCAGGAATACGCAGTATTTT.

This clonotype was found a few times. This chain connects TRBV12-3 or TRBV12-4 to TRBJ1-4, with 9 bases matching TRBD1. V gave up 9 bases and J gave up 8 bases; unmatched junction bases: 7. The CDR3 runs 13 residues. The CDR3 region has the DNA TGTGCCAGTCAACAGGGGGCTGGAGAAAAACTGTTTTTT. It encodes CASQQGAGEKLFF.

The chain carries TRBV27 and TRBJ1-1; 11 bases fit TRBD1. Trimming removed 6 bases from V and 5 bases from J; junction bases left unmatched: 8. This CDR3 region has 15 residues. CDR1 MNHEY and CDR2 SMNVEV come from the germline V gene (reference sequence). The CDR3 sequence: CASRSGQGVWTEAFF. As DNA, the CDR3 is TGTGCCAGCAGATCGGGACAGGGGGTATGGACTGAAGCTTTCTTT.

Details on this clonotype: Compared with germline, one end of the junction differs, possibly owing to a read error. The chain employs TRBV4-2 and TRBJ2-3; unclear D gene. Per the germline V gene, CDR1 is LGHNA and CDR2 is YNFKEQ. The CDR3 length is 16 residues. The CDR3, as DNA: TGCGCCAGCAGCCAAGATGTTAGATCTAGCACAGATACGCAGTATTTT. Translation gives CASSQDVRSSTDTQYF.

In this sample, this clonotype turned up a few times. CDR3 region: CASSLGTGGSNEQFF. The CDR3 DNA reads as TGCGCCAGCAGCCTCGGGACAGGGGGCTCGAATGAGCAGTTCTTC. The rearrangement links TRBV4-3 to TRBJ2-1; 12 bases fit TRBD1. The CDR3 has 15 amino acids. With 4 bases clipped from V and 7 bases from J, the junction kept 5 bases outside the gene matches. Germline V gives CDR1 LGHNA, CDR2 YSLEER.

This chain links TRBV5-8 with TRBJ1-1; TRBD1 might be the D (6 bases). The CDR3 loop spans 14 amino acids. Trimming took off 3 bases at V and 9 bases at J, with 18 bases between the two ends. CDR1 is SGHTS, CDR2 YDEGEE, per germline. DNA of the CDR3: TGTGCCAGCAGCTCGAATAGGGGGTTAACTAAAGCTTTCTTT. Its translation: CASSSNRGLTKAFF.

V gene TRBV6-1 combines with J gene TRBJ1-2; D call uncertain. Trimming stripped 7 bases from V and 7 bases from J, with 16 bases between. Germline lookup yields CDR1 MNHNS and CDR2 SASEGT. There are 13 residues in the CDR3. DNA for the CDR3: TGTGCCAGCAATACGGGGAGGGCTGGTGGCTACACCTTC. It is translated as CASNTGRAGGYTF.

There are a few counts of this clonotype. The chain is built from TRBV7-9 and TRBJ2-3; TRBD2 is a possible D gene (6 bases). V lost 6 bases to trimming and J lost 6 bases, with 19 bases between them. The germline V gene has CDR1 SEHNR and CDR2 FQNEAQ (reference sequence). This CDR3 has 15 amino acids. CDR3 DNA sequence: TGTGCCAGCAGTTCCGGGACTCAGCCCAGGGATACGCAGTATTTT. Its translation is CASSSGTQPRDTQYF. Full variable domain (missing parts from reference TRBV7-9 and TRBJ2-3): DTGVSQNPRHKITKRGQNVTFRCDPISEHNRLYWYRQTLGQGPEFLTYFQNEAQLEKSRLLSDRFSAERPKGSFSTLEIQRTEQGDSAMYLCASSSGTQPRDTQYFGPGTRLTVL.

Many counts were recorded for this clonotype. The chain links TRBV29-1 to TRBJ2-1; D not certain. The CDR3 length is 11 residues. V gave up 5 bases and J gave up 7 bases, with 9 bases separating them. From germline, CDR1 is SQVTM and CDR2 ANQGSEA. The CDR3 nucleotides are TGCAGCGTTAAGCCTAAGAATGAGCAGTTCTTC. As protein: CSVKPKNEQFF.

This sequence joins TRBV4-2 and TRBJ2-3; the D gene could be TRBD1 or TRBD2 (5 bases each). Trimming took off 3 bases at V and 1 base at J, with 14 bases between the two ends. The germline V gene encodes CDR1 LGHNA and CDR2 YNFKEQ. The CDR3 spans 16 residues. CDR3 region: CASSQDYGARTDTQYF. The CDR3 region has the DNA TGTGCCAGCAGCCAGGATTACGGGGCCCGCACAGATACGCAGTATTTT.

This clonotype occurred a few times. The chain carries TRBV7-3 and TRBJ2-2, with 10 bases identical to TRBD1. The germline V gene encodes CDR1 SGHTA and CDR2 FQGTGA. The CDR3 sequence is 15 residues long. The junction had 3 bases not matched to a gene; V was cut back by 4 bases and J by 4 bases. CDR3 sequence reads: CASSSRTGGTGELFF. For the CDR3, the DNA is TGTGCCAGCAGCTCGCGGACAGGGGGCACCGGGGAGCTGTTTTTT.

This clonotype occurred a few times. This rearrangement joins TRBV29-1 to TRBJ2-3; D remains ambiguous. The CDR3 length is 11 residues. The germline V and J ends were trimmed by 7 bases and 2 bases, with 7 bases remaining between them. The V gene's germline CDR1 is SQVTM and CDR2 ANQGSEA. This CDR3 reads CSAGPTDTQYF. The CDR3 bases are TGCAGCGCGGGCCCCACAGATACGCAGTATTTT.

This chain joins TRBV7-6 and TRBJ2-1, with D possibly TRBD2 on 5 matching bases. Trimming shortened V by 3 bases and J by 0 bases, and 9 bases separated the two germline ends. There are 15 residues in the CDR3. Germline V gives CDR1 SGHVS, CDR2 FNYEAQ. The CDR3 DNA is TGTGCCAGCAGCTTTAGCGAATTCTCCTACAATGAGCAGTTCTTC. As protein: CASSFSEFSYNEQFF.

This chain joins TRBV4-1 and TRBJ1-1, with D possibly matching TRBD1 (6 bases). Germline loops: CDR1 MGHRA, CDR2 YSYEKL. The length of the CDR3 is 15 residues. V gave up 1 base and J gave up 3 bases, with 12 bases separating them. The CDR3 protein is CASSQGVQGHTEAFF. CDR3 coding DNA: TGCGCCAGCAGCCAAGGGGTACAGGGACACACTGAAGCTTTCTTT.

This clonotype was seen a handful of times. The V and J genes are TRBV7-9 and TRBJ2-7; TRBD1 matches at 9 bases. The CDR3 has 17 amino acids. Germline CDR1 is SEHNR and CDR2 is FQNEAQ (reference sequence). Trimming cost V 5 bases and J 0 bases; bases outside gene matches: 11. This chain's CDR3 is CASSPRPRDRASYEQYF. As DNA, the CDR3 is TGTGCCAGCAGCCCCCGCCCCCGGGACAGGGCCTCCTACGAGCAGTACTTC. Drawing the rest from reference TRBV7-9 and TRBJ2-7, the complete variable domain is DTGVSQNPRHKITKRGQNVTFRCDPISEHNRLYWYRQTLGQGPEFLTYFQNEAQLEKSRLLSDRFSAERPKGSFSTLEIQRTEQGDSAMYLCASSPRPRDRASYEQYFGPGTRLTVT.

A word on this clonotype: This may be a read error: a much more frequent sequence differs by one nucleotide. This rearrangement joins TRBV7-8 to TRBJ2-3; 11 bases align to TRBD1. J was trimmed by 4 bases and V by 4 bases; bases with no gene match: 1. Germline values: CDR1 SGHVS, CDR2 FQNEAQ. The CDR3 sequence is 14 residues long. CDR3 nucleotides: TGTGCCAGCAGCTCGGGACAGGGGGCAGATACGCAGTATTTT. Residues: CASSSGQGADTQYF.

The chain carries TRBV12-2 and TRBJ2-2; the D call in the table, TRBD2, was not verified against the DNA. TRBV12-2 is described as a pseudogene. The length of the CDR3 is 20 residues. The CDR3 protein is CASRITPGLPAVEETGELFF. CDR3 nucleotide sequence: TGTGCAAGTCGCATAACTCCGGGACTTCCTGCCGTAGAGGAGACCGGGGAGCTGTTTTTT.

The CDR3 region has the DNA TGTGCCAGCAGCTTGTTGTCGGGAGGGTCTAATGAGCAGTTCTTC. This translates into CASSLLSGGSNEQFF. V gene TRBV5-5 combines with J gene TRBJ2-1; TRBD2 aligns across 8 bases. The length of the CDR3 is 15 residues. After removal of 1 base from V and 7 bases from J, the junction contained 7 bases not matched to a gene. CDR1 is SGHKS and CDR2 is YYEKEE in the germline V gene (reference sequence).

This clonotype was seen a few times. The CDR3 loop is CASRFGSRELFTDTQYF. Here the CDR3 DNA reads TGCGCCAGCAGATTTGGTTCGCGGGAGCTGTTCACAGATACGCAGTATTTT. The chain is built from TRBV5-1 and TRBJ2-3; 7 bases line up with TRBD2. The CDR3 is 17 amino acids. The germline gives CDR1 SGHRS, CDR2 YFSETQ. Trimming at V came to 5 bases and at J to 2 bases, leaving 14 bases not matched to a gene.

The chain joins TRBV29-1 to TRBJ1-2; 10 bases agree with TRBD1. Trimming took 5 bases from V and 1 from J; bases not matched to a gene: 10. The CDR3 runs to 16 residues. The germline gives CDR1 SQVTM, CDR2 ANQGSEA. CDR3 amino acids: CSVPPGTGVINYGYTF. For the CDR3, the DNA is TGCAGCGTTCCACCAGGGACAGGGGTCATTAACTATGGCTACACCTTC. Together with reference TRBV29-1 and TRBJ1-2, the CDR3 gives the full variable domain: SAVISQKPSRDICQRGTSLTIQCQVDSQVTMMFWYRQQPGQSLTLIATANQGSEATYESGFVIDKFPISRPNLTFSTLTVSNMSPEDSSIYLCSVPPGTGVINYGYTFGSGTRLTVV.

This chain uses TRBV27 with TRBJ1-6, with D hard to call. Germline V gene lookup returns CDR1 MNHEY and CDR2 SMNVEV (reference sequence). V was clipped by 6 bases and J by 9 bases, with 18 bases between them. The CDR3 spans 15 residues. DNA for the CDR3: TGTGCCAGCAGCCTTTGGGCCTCAGCGGGTTCACCCCTCCACTTT. It specifies CASSLWASAGSPLHF.

This chain connects TRBV7-9 to TRBJ2-1; TRBD2 is a possible D gene (5 bases). Germline CDR1 is SEHNR and CDR2 is FQNEAQ (reference sequence). The V gene lost 3 bases and the J gene lost 9 bases, with 12 bases spanning the gap. This CDR3 has 13 residues. The CDR3 loop is CASSFSGFGEQFF. The CDR3 region has the DNA TGTGCCAGCAGCTTTTCGGGGTTCGGTGAGCAGTTCTTC.

This clonotype was detected only a few times. This rearrangement joins TRBV5-5 to TRBJ1-3; D is uncertain. The V and J ends lost 7 bases and 0 bases respectively, with 14 bases between them. This CDR3 spans 15 amino acids. CDR1 is SGHKS, CDR2 YYEKEE, per germline (reference sequence). In DNA form, the CDR3 reads TGTGCCAGCCTTCCTGGACCAAACTCTGGAAACACCATATATTTT. Amino acids: CASLPGPNSGNTIYF.

The V gene is TRBV12-3 or TRBV12-4, the J gene TRBJ2-5; possibly TRBD1 for D (6 bases). V was clipped by 5 bases and J by 5 bases, with 15 bases between them. The CDR3 spans 14 residues. CDR3 DNA sequence: TGTGCCAGCAGTCCACAGGGTATGGTGGAGACCCAGTACTTC. Encoded protein: CASSPQGMVETQYF.